This entry concerns a single T cell receptor beta chain. Its matching antigen is unknown. The sample's treatment: approximately 18 received Ad26.COV2.S at low or high dose, single or two shots; about 5 received placebo; per-sample allocation not given. The samples date from day 63 after the first vaccine or placebo injection. This vaccine is an Ad26 vector that expresses the Wuhan-strain SARS-CoV-2 spike. These data come from a study of Ad26.COV2.S vaccination and SARS-CoV-2 variants. Findings and limits, study-wide: Higher spike-specific TCR breadth was found in vaccine recipients than in placebo recipients.

The V and J ends lost 5 bases and 2 bases respectively, with 13 bases between them. The CDR3 is made up of 15 amino acids. Germline CDR1 and CDR2: MNHEY and SMNVEV (reference sequence). The table came from immunoSEQ multiplex PCR; TCRdb's copy has only in-frame clones and leaves some out. The profile covers hundreds of thousands of clones, with 70% to 90% appearing a single time and approximately 1.5% taken by the ten largest. This rearrangement joins TRBV27 to TRBJ2-1; tentatively, D is TRBD2 (5 bases). The sequence was obtained from a person between 18 and 65 years old who received the Ad26.COV2.S COVID-19 vaccine or a placebo. Sequenced material: peripheral blood, taken in a trial of Ad26.COV2.S vaccine versus placebo. As DNA, the CDR3 is TGTGCCAGCAGTCTAGGACTTCCCCCCTACAATGAGCAGTTCTTC. It is translated as CASSLGLPPYNEQFF.